This T cell receptor (beta chain) was observed in a study of CD8+ T cells in alopecia areata (dated by TCRdb to about 2018). With respect to the entire study: High-throughput TCRbeta sequencing was used to examine T cell clonal expansion in alopecia areata in both the C3H/HeJ mouse model and human patients. In humans, TCRbeta sequencing was performed on scalp tissue and on sorted CD4+ and CD8+ peripheral blood T cells from healthy controls and from patients with patchy or totalis/universalis alopecia areata. Scalp clonality was compared across normal scalp (n=4), patchy alopecia areata scalp (n=8), and alopecia totalis/universalis scalp (n=8). The RNA source kit depended on sample type: the PAXgene miRNA kit for fixed scalp, the miRNeasy kit for PBMCs, and the RNeasy kit for mouse skin. TCRbeta CDR3 regions were amplified by immunoSEQ multiplex PCR with 35 Vbeta forward and 13 Jbeta reverse primers.

Concerning this clone itself: This clone's antigen is unknown. No base quality values were provided; no much bigger clone lies one nucleotide off.

Study-level results and caveats: Higher clonality and more expanded CD8+ clones were observed in lesional scalp than in normal scalp, particularly in alopecia totalis/universalis, a finding suggestive of antigenic drive. Shared TCR sequences between patients were less evident than in mice, which may be partly attributable to HLA diversity in the patient population. Resident alphabeta T cells in normal human skin are also sequenced, complicating scalp TCR repertoire analysis, unlike mouse skin dominated by gammadelta T cells.

According to the germline V gene, CDR1 reads MGHDK and CDR2 reads SYGVNS. Including cysteine and phenylalanine, the CDR3 has 11 amino acids. Solely the CDR3 DNA is kept, with 33 bases framed from the first base. V is clipped by 6 bases and J by 11 bases, and the sequence between their germline boundaries is 13 bases long. Peripheral blood and lesional scalp punch biopsies were obtained from patients with alopecia areata. PBMCs were isolated by density centrifugation and stained for CD3, CD4 and CD8, and CD4+ and CD8+ T cells were sorted on a FACSAria. Untreated alopecia areata patients were recruited as part of a multicenter biomarker study. In 4 or 5 patients from the biomarker study, blood CD8+ T cells were sorted further into NKG2D-low and NKG2D-high fractions. The library was obtained by the immunoSEQ multiplex PCR assay. To provide template for TCR sequencing, every sample had RNA extracted and reverse transcribed into cDNA. First-strand cDNA was synthesized with SuperScript III using a 2:1 mix of oligo-dT and random hexamers. Amplification bias was assessed with a synthetic immune receptor repertoire, and residual bias was removed computationally. In the authors' own workflow: Raw reads were preprocessed to remove errors, and CDR3 was defined according to IMGT conventions as the region from the conserved cysteine to phenylalanine. Clonality was computed by normalizing Shannon entropy by log2 of the number of productive unique TCRs and subtracting the result from 1. Whether each scalp clone was CD4 or CD8 was inferred by checking scalp TCRbeta sequences against the CD4 and CD8 repertoires from sorted blood. TCRdb stores this immuneACCESS table with in-frame sequences only. Part of the clones is absent; in the studies checked, under half of the shortfall reflects unresolved V genes, and no reason is known for the rest. V and J calls and clone size are as listed in that table; D and trimming were resolved from the DNA. The sample profile shows 95,000 to 150,000 clones; roughly 50% of them were found once. Approximately 10% of the sample rests with the top ten.

The receptor chain draws on TRBV25-1 and TRBJ1-1; the D segment cannot be called with confidence. Material: NKG2D-low CD8+ T cells sorted from blood. In the paper's terms, the cell subset or site label means: sorted CD8+ NKG2D-low blood T cells. This TCR derives from a human donor with alopecia areata. The DNA sequence reads TGTGCCAGCAGGGTCTCCCACGTGGCTTTCTTT. It is translated as CASRVSHVAFF.